One sample yielded the 27 T cell receptor beta chains listed below, sequenced in a study of T cells in tuberculosis. Specified time point: new active TB diagnosis, blood taken before or within 7 days of starting treatment. Some clones are missing from TCRdb's copy, which holds only in-frame ones; the method was immunoSEQ multiplex PCR. The repertoire holds tens of thousands of clones, with 80% to 95% as singletons. Sequencing was performed on PBMCs, taken at tuberculosis diagnosis. These receptor sequences come from an adult with tuberculosis.

The chain carries TRBV29-1 and TRBJ2-7; 7 bases line up with TRBD1. The CDR3 has 11 residues. CDR1 and CDR2 (germline): SQVTM, ANQGSEA. V shed 3 bases, J shed 8 bases, and the junction held 4 bases outside the gene matches. CDR3 DNA sequence: TGCAGCGTTGACCAGGGGGACAAGCAGTACTTC. Its translation: CSVDQGDKQYF.

The DNA for the CDR3 is TGTGCCAGCAGCCTCGAAAGCAGGGGGCAGGAGACCCAGTACTTC. It specifies CASSLESRGQETQYF. The rearrangement uses TRBV21-1 and TRBJ2-5; TRBD1, the table's D call, was not compared with the DNA. TRBV21-1 is a documented pseudogene. This CDR3 region has 15 residues.

The chain couples TRBV2 to TRBJ1-1; D call uncertain. The CDR3 runs to 11 residues. Germline V gene data show CDR1 as SNHLY and CDR2 as FYNNEI. The V end was cut by 6 bases, the J end by 5 bases, with 7 bases between. The CDR3: CASRIETEAFF. For the CDR3, the DNA is TGTGCCAGCAGGATTGAGACTGAAGCTTTCTTT.

V and J are TRBV5-8 and TRBJ1-2, with 9 bases lining up with TRBD1. V dropped 4 bases and J dropped 5; count of bases not matched to a gene: 9. The CDR3 totals 15 residues. CDR1 SGHTS and CDR2 YDEGEE come from the germline V gene. DNA for the CDR3: TGTGCCAGCAGCCCGGGACAGGGAGAGGGTTATGGCTACACCTTC. This encodes CASSPGQGEGYGYTF.

The genes are TRBV2 and TRBJ2-5, with D unresolved. The CDR3 sequence is 15 residues long. Germline V gene sequence: CDR1 SNHLY, CDR2 FYNNEI. The germline V and J ends were trimmed by 4 bases and 2 bases, with 14 bases remaining between them. As DNA, the CDR3 is TGTGCCAGCAGTGCTCAGGCTGGGTCACAAGAGACCCAGTACTTC. Amino acid sequence: CASSAQAGSQETQYF. Looking up the rest from reference TRBV2 and TRBJ2-5 gives the full variable domain: EPEVTQTPSHQVTQMGQEVILRCVPISNHLYFYWYRQILGQKVEFLVSFYNNEISEKSEIFDDQFSVERPDGSNFTLKIRSTKLEDSAMYFCASSAQAGSQETQYFGPGTRLLVL.

J is TRBJ2-1 and V is TRBV18; perhaps TRBD1 as D (5 bases). The CDR3 length is 12 residues. Germline V gene lookup returns CDR1 KGHSH and CDR2 LQKENI. Between the trimmed V and J ends, which lost 3 bases and 7 bases, there was a span of 7 bases. CDR3 coding DNA: TGTGCCAGCTCACCTGGGGCGAATGAGCAGTTCTTC. Translation gives CASSPGANEQFF.

The J gene is TRBJ2-3, the V gene TRBV15, with D uncertain. V was shortened by 5 bases and J by 1 base, with 10 bases between the two germline ends. CDR3 length: 14 amino acids. Germline values: CDR1 LNHNV, CDR2 YYDKDF (reference sequence). The CDR3 DNA is TGTGCCACCAGCGTTACCGAGGGCACAGATACGCAGTATTTT. This codes for CATSVTEGTDTQYF.

This CDR3 reads CASSQENRGRDYEQYF. The CDR3 region has the DNA TGCGCCAGCAGCCAAGAGAACCGGGGGAGGGACTACGAGCAGTACTTC. This chain uses TRBV4-1 with TRBJ2-7; 7 bases are shared with TRBD2. V gave up 0 bases and J gave up 3 bases; unmatched junction bases: 8. The CDR3 has 16 residues. CDR1 and CDR2 from the germline V gene are MGHRA and YSYEKL.

The chain links TRBV5-1 to TRBJ2-3; 8 bases fit TRBD1. The CDR3 has 15 residues. Germline CDR1 and CDR2: SGHRS and YFSETQ. J was trimmed by 1 base and V by 1 base; bases with no gene match: 2. The CDR3 DNA is TGCGCCAGCAGCTTGCAGGGGGCGGGCACAGATACGCAGTATTTT. This codes for CASSLQGAGTDTQYF.

The rearrangement joins TRBV19 to TRBJ2-5; D may be TRBD2 (7 bases). Between the trimmed V and J ends, which lost 6 bases and 4 bases, there was a span of 12 bases. Germline V gene lookup returns CDR1 LNHDA and CDR2 SQIVND (reference sequence). The CDR3 covers 13 residues. The DNA of the CDR3 is TGTGCCAGTAGCGCCCGGGGGGCAGAGACCCAGTACTTC. Translating it yields CASSARGAETQYF.

This clone was recorded only once. V and J are TRBV9 and TRBJ1-1; D unclear. The CDR3 is made up of 13 amino acids. V lost 0 bases and J lost 5, with 8 bases in between. Germline assignment: CDR1 SGDLS and CDR2 YYNGEE. The CDR3 region has the DNA TGTGCCAGCAGCGTAGGTGGCAGGACTGAAGCTTTCTTT. As protein: CASSVGGRTEAFF.

The chain combines TRBV6-1 with TRBJ2-7; the match to TRBD2 covers 8 bases. Germline trimming cut 1 base from V and 3 bases from J; bases unmatched to any gene: 5. The CDR3 spans 15 residues. Per the germline V gene, CDR1 is MNHNS and CDR2 is SASEGT. CDR3 residues: CASSEGSGGFYEQYF. The CDR3 nucleotides are TGTGCCAGCAGTGAAGGGAGCGGGGGTTTCTACGAGCAGTACTTC.

The chain joins TRBV28 to TRBJ2-4; TRBD1 might be the D (5 bases). Germline loops: CDR1 MDHEN, CDR2 SYDVKM. The germline V and J ends were trimmed by 5 bases and 5 bases, with 19 bases remaining between them. CDR3 length equals 16 residues. CDR3 protein: CASSPLGLSFENIQYF. The CDR3 coding sequence is TGTGCCAGCAGTCCGTTGGGGCTGAGTTTCGAAAACATTCAGTACTTC.

The chain uses TRBV19 and TRBJ1-1; 8 bases match TRBD1. Germline V gives CDR1 LNHDA, CDR2 SQIVND (reference sequence). V was clipped by 0 bases and J by 1 base; unmatched bases: 7. The CDR3 is 17 amino acids. CDR3 sequence (DNA): TGTGCCAGTAGTATAGATCTAGGGACAGGAGGGAACACTGAAGCTTTCTTT. Translating it yields CASSIDLGTGGNTEAFF. The whole variable domain, filled in from reference TRBV19 and TRBJ1-1, reads DGGITQSPKYLFRKEGQNVTLSCEQNLNHDAMYWYRQDPGQGLRLIYYSQIVNDFQKGDIAEGYSVSREKKESFPLTVTSAQKNPTAFYLCASSIDLGTGGNTEAFFGQGTRLTVV.

The chain joins TRBV27 to TRBJ1-4, with no clear D. CDR3 length equals 14 residues. Germline values: CDR1 MNHEY, CDR2 SMNVEV (reference sequence). The V end was cut by 3 bases, the J end by 8 bases, with 13 bases between. CDR3 bases: TGTGCCAGCAGTTTTGCAGGCATTGACGAAAAACTGTTTTTT. Translated: CASSFAGIDEKLFF.

The chain is built from TRBV2 and TRBJ1-5; the match to TRBD1 covers 9 bases. Germline lookup yields CDR1 SNHLY and CDR2 FYNNEI. This CDR3 is 14 amino acids long. Trimming cost V 4 bases and J 6 bases; bases outside gene matches: 4. In DNA form, the CDR3 reads TGTGCCAGCAGTGGGGGACAGGGAAGTCAGCCCCAGCATTTT. Its translation is CASSGGQGSQPQHF.

The V and J genes are TRBV6-1 and TRBJ2-7, with TRBD1 as a possible D gene (5 bases). The germline gives CDR1 MNHNS, CDR2 SASEGT. There are 12 residues in the CDR3. The V end lost 5 bases, the J end lost 4 bases, and 9 bases lay between the germline ends. The CDR3 loop reads CASSPQGYEQYF. In DNA form, the CDR3 reads TGTGCCAGCAGTCCGCAGGGTTACGAGCAGTACTTC.

The genes are TRBV11-3 and TRBJ2-7; D is unresolved. Germline CDR1 and CDR2: SGHNT and YENEEA. The V end lost 1 base, the J end lost 0 bases, and 7 bases lay between the germline ends. The CDR3 runs 14 residues. CDR3 DNA sequence: TGTGCCAGCAGCTTAGGAGTGAGCTCCTACGAGCAGTACTTC. Translating it yields CASSLGVSSYEQYF.

The chain employs TRBV6-5 and TRBJ2-3, with D uncertain. Germline assignment: CDR1 MNHEY and CDR2 SVGAGI. The germline V and J ends were trimmed by 0 bases and 2 bases, with 9 bases remaining between them. The CDR3 is made up of 15 amino acids. For the CDR3, the DNA is TGTGCCAGCAGTTACTCGGCTGATGACACAGATACGCAGTATTTT. Amino acid sequence: CASSYSADDTDTQYF.

The J gene is TRBJ2-3, the V gene TRBV5-1, with D possibly being TRBD1 (5 bases). Germline CDR1 SGHRS, CDR2 YFSETQ. This CDR3 contains 16 residues. V lost 4 bases and J 5 bases, leaving 20 bases between the germline ends. The CDR3 DNA reads TGCGCCAGCAGCGAGATCGCGACAGATAGGGGAGATACGCAGTATTTT. Protein product: CASSEIATDRGDTQYF.

This chain links TRBV5-3 with TRBJ2-5, with 9 bases aligning to TRBD1. TRBV5-3 is marked as an open reading frame, function uncertain. This CDR3 is built from 14 residues. V lost 5 bases, J lost 5 bases, and 7 bases stayed unmatched. The CDR3, as DNA: TGTGCCAGAAGTACCGGGACAGGGCCGGAGACCCAGTACTTC. As protein: CARSTGTGPETQYF.

The chain couples TRBV2 to TRBJ1-1; D is unresolved. CDR1 and CDR2 (germline): SNHLY, FYNNEI. Trimming left V 8 bases short and J 0 bases short, with 13 bases between. The CDR3 runs 14 residues. The CDR3 coding sequence is TGTGCCAGCTGTCGACACGCTATGAACACTGAAGCTTTCTTT. It translates to CASCRHAMNTEAFF. Filled out from reference TRBV2 and TRBJ1-1, the complete variable domain reads EPEVTQTPSHQVTQMGQEVILRCVPISNHLYFYWYRQILGQKVEFLVSFYNNEISEKSEIFDDQFSVERPDGSNFTLKIRSTKLEDSAMYFCASCRHAMNTEAFFGQGTRLTVV.

The chain carries TRBV5-1 and TRBJ2-7; 9 bases agree with TRBD1. The V and J ends lost 0 bases and 1 base, in that order; junction bases with no gene match: 8. The CDR3 is 17 amino acids. The germline gives CDR1 SGHRS, CDR2 YFSETQ. CDR3 sequence: CASSLAAWDRASYEQYF. CDR3 nucleotides: TGCGCCAGCAGCTTGGCCGCCTGGGACAGGGCTTCCTACGAGCAGTACTTC. Supplemented by reference TRBV5-1 and TRBJ2-7, the full variable domain reads KAGVTQTPRYLIKTRGQQVTLSCSPISGHRSVSWYQQTPGQGLQFLFEYFSETQRNKGNFPGRFSGRQFSNSRSEMNVSTLELGDSALYLCASSLAAWDRASYEQYFGPGTRLTVT.

This sequence joins TRBV4-1 and TRBJ2-1, with 8 bases lining up with TRBD2. There are 15 residues in the CDR3. Germline-derived CDR1 and CDR2 are MGHRA and YSYEKL. V trimming: 9 bases; J trimming: 4 bases; junction bases outside the gene matches: 11. The CDR3 loop reads CASSSLAVRYNEQFF. CDR3 coding DNA: TGCGCCAGTTCTTCACTAGCGGTGAGGTACAATGAGCAGTTCTTC.

V and J are TRBV5-1 and TRBJ2-7; 8 positions agree with TRBD2. Germline CDR1 and CDR2: SGHRS and YFSETQ. The V segment lost 2 bases and the J segment 6 bases; nucleotides outside the gene matches: 13. CDR3 length: 16 residues. In nucleotides, the CDR3 is TGCGCCAGCAGCTTCATCCCGACTAGCGCCGATATCGAGCAGTACTTC. Residues: CASSFIPTSADIEQYF.

On this clone itself: The same CDR3 is also encoded by other DNA sequences in this sample. This chain links TRBV28 with TRBJ2-7; weak D call: TRBD1 (6 bases). This CDR3 region has 15 residues. Between the trimmed V and J ends, which lost 3 bases and 1 base, there was a span of 13 bases. CDR1 is MDHEN, CDR2 SYDVKM, per germline. The CDR3 loop reads CASSLDEGVSYEQYF. The CDR3, as DNA: TGTGCCAGCAGTTTGGATGAGGGGGTTTCCTACGAGCAGTACTTC.

V and J are TRBV4-1 and TRBJ1-2, with no clear D. The ends were cut back, 3 bases at V and 7 bases at J, with 12 bases in the middle. CDR3 size: 13 residues. Looked up from germline, CDR1 is MGHRA and CDR2 is YSYEKL. CDR3 amino acids: CASSHVQEPGYTF. The CDR3 bases are TGCGCCAGCAGCCACGTGCAGGAACCTGGCTACACCTTC.